The next 12 T cell receptor beta chains were all read from a single sample in a study of T-cell memory formation after mild COVID-19. Each CDR3 protein gets one entry after TCRdb re-called the 5' RACE reads with MiXCR. The table shows around 390,000 distinct CDR3 sequences, with 15% to 20% occurring only once. The specimen was PBMCs or a T cell subset sorted from them (not recorded which). The receptors come from a man aged 18-30 years who had mild COVID-19 (a few samples of this study predate the infection). Cell type and time point are not known.

The table lists this clonotype with a few counts. This chain joins TRBV13 and TRBJ1-3; a weak D match, TRBD1 (6 bases). The germline V gene has CDR1 PRHDT and CDR2 FYEKMQ (reference sequence). The V end was cut by 1 base, the J end by 4 bases, with 14 bases between. The CDR3 has 16 amino acids. The CDR3 DNA reads TGTGCCAGCAGCTTAGAGGGAACAGGGCCAGGAAACACCATATATTTT. It is translated as CASSLEGTGPGNTIYF.

V is TRBV20-1 and J is TRBJ2-3; TRBD2 agrees at 8 bases. CDR1 DFQATT and CDR2 SNEGSKA come from the germline V gene (reference sequence). The V gene end was trimmed by 5 bases and the J gene end by 5 bases; junction bases not matched to a gene: 12. The CDR3 runs to 15 residues. In DNA form, the CDR3 reads TGCAGTGCTCCTCCCTGGGCGGGGGGCAAAGATACGCAGTATTTT. It yields the protein CSAPPWAGGKDTQYF.

This clonotype has more than one count but fewer than ten. This chain links TRBV4-3 with TRBJ2-5; 8 bases match TRBD1. The CDR3 spans 15 residues. J lost 5 bases, V lost 0 bases, and 5 bases had no gene match. Germline V CDR1 and CDR2: LGHNA, YSLEER. The CDR3 region is CASSQDRGRIETQYF. CDR3 DNA: TGCGCCAGCAGCCAAGACAGGGGGCGCATTGAGACCCAGTACTTC.

This chain uses TRBV5-1 with TRBJ2-5; D is uncertain. Germline CDR1 and CDR2: SGHRS and YFSETQ. The ends were cut back, 6 bases at V and 2 bases at J, with 11 bases in the middle. CDR3 length equals 13 residues. The CDR3 loop is CASIGHEQETQYF. The CDR3 DNA reads TGCGCCAGCATAGGGCACGAACAAGAGACCCAGTACTTC.

J is TRBJ2-7 and V is TRBV6-5; the match to TRBD1 covers 9 bases. There are 14 residues in the CDR3. V dropped 6 bases and J dropped 2; count of bases not matched to a gene: 5. Germline CDR1 is MNHEY and CDR2 is SVGAGI. The CDR3 nucleotides read TGTGCCAGCAGGCTGGGACAGGGACCCTACGAGCAGTACTTC. Translation gives CASRLGQGPYEQYF.

This clonotype was seen repeatedly, ten times or more. V and J are TRBV6-5 and TRBJ1-2; no firm D call. The CDR3 contains 15 residues. CDR1 and CDR2 (germline): MNHEY, SVGAGI. V was clipped by 0 bases and J by 4 bases, with 12 bases between them. The CDR3 DNA is TGTGCCAGCAGTTACTCGTTAGCGGGTTTCTATGGCTACACCTTC. Translated: CASSYSLAGFYGYTF.

The CDR3 DNA is TGTGCCAGCAGTACCACAGGGGTTGTTGAGCAGTTCTTC. It encodes CASSTTGVVEQFF. V gene TRBV12-3 or TRBV12-4 combines with J gene TRBJ2-1; 7 nucleotides line up with TRBD1. Unmatched junction bases numbered 7, after V lost 5 bases and J lost 9 bases. CDR3 length: 13 amino acids.

The CDR3 loop is CASSPVRGFPPKCHTGELFF. The CDR3 DNA reads TGTGCCAGCAGCCCCGTCAGGGGTTTTCCCCCGAAGTGTCACACCGGGGAGCTGTTTTTT. This sequence joins TRBV7-9 and TRBJ2-2, with D perhaps TRBD1 (6 bases). Per the germline V gene, CDR1 is SEHNR and CDR2 is FQNEAQ (reference sequence). With 5 bases removed from V and 3 bases from J, the gap between germline ends came to 28 bases. The CDR3 is made up of 20 amino acids.

The table lists this clonotype with a few counts. CDR3 protein: CASSQTVGNTEAFF. As DNA, the CDR3 is TGTGCCAGCAGTCAAACAGTGGGGAACACTGAAGCTTTCTTT. The V call is TRBV7-9, the J call TRBJ1-1; no firm D call. CDR3 length: 14 residues. Trimming took 6 bases from V and 1 from J, leaving 12 bases between them. Germline CDR1 is SEHNR and CDR2 is FQNEAQ (reference sequence).

The chain uses TRBV5-1 and TRBJ1-3, with TRBD1 matching over 10 bases. Germline values: CDR1 SGHRS, CDR2 YFSETQ. The CDR3 totals 16 residues. The V gene end was trimmed by 4 bases and the J gene end by 0 bases; junction bases not matched to a gene: 4. The CDR3 loop reads CASSDGQGGSGNTIYF. The CDR3 DNA sequence: TGCGCCAGCAGCGACGGACAGGGGGGCTCTGGAAACACCATATATTTT.

The CDR3 spells CASSLTGRSTDTQYF. The CDR3 DNA follows: TGCGCCAGCAGCTTGACAGGGAGAAGTACAGATACGCAGTATTTT. The V gene is TRBV5-1, the J gene TRBJ2-3; maybe TRBD1 (6 bases). Germline V gene sequence: CDR1 SGHRS, CDR2 YFSETQ. The CDR3 is 15 residues long. V gave up 1 base and J gave up 3 bases, with 12 bases separating them.

V usage is TRBV12-3 or TRBV12-4 and J usage is TRBJ1-1, with D uncertain. The CDR3 is made up of 20 amino acids. V was clipped by 3 bases and J by 5 bases, with 31 bases between them. The CDR3: CASSFAPGRLNLGSRTEAFF. As DNA, the CDR3 is TGTGCCAGCAGTTTCGCCCCAGGTAGACTCAACCTGGGTTCCAGGACTGAAGCTTTCTTT.